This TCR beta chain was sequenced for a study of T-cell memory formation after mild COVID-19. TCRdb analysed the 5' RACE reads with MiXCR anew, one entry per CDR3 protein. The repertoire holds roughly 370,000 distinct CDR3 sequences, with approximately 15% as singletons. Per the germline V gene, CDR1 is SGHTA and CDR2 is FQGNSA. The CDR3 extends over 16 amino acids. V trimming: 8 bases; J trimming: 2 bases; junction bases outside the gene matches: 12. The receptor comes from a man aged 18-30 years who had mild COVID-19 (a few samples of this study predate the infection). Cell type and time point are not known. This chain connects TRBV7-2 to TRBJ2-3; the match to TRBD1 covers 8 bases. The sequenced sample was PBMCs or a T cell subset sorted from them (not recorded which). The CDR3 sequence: CASHSTTGADTDTQYF. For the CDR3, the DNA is TGTGCCAGCCACTCGACGACAGGGGCGGACACAGATACGCAGTATTTT. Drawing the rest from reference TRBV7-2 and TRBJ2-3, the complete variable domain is GAGVSQSPSNKVTEKGKDVELRCDPISGHTALYWYRQSLGQGLEFLIYFQGNSAPDKSGLPSDRFSAERTGGSVSTLTIQRTQQEDSAVYLCASHSTTGADTDTQYFGPGTRLTVL.